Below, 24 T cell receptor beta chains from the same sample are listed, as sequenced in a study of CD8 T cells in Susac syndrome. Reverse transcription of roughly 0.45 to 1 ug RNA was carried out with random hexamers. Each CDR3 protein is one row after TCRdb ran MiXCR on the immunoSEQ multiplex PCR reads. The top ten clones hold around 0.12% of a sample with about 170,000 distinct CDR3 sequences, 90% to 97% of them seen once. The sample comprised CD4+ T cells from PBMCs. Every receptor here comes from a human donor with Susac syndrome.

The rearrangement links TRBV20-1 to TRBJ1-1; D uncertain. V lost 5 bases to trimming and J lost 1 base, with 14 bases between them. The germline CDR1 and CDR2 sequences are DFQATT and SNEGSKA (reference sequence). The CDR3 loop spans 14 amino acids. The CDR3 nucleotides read TGCAGTGCTCAGCCTACCCACAGGAACACTGAAGCTTTCTTT. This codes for CSAQPTHRNTEAFF.

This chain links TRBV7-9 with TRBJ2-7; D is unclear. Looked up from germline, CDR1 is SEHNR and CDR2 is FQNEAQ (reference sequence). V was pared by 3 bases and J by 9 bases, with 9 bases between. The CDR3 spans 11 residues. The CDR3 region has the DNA TGTGCCAGCAGCTTTAAAGAGAGGCAGTACTTC. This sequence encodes CASSFKERQYF.

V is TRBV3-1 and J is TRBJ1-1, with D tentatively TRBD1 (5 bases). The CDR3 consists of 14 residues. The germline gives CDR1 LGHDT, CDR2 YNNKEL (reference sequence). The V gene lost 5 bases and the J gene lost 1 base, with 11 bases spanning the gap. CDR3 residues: CASSFPGRNTEAFF. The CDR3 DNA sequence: TGTGCCAGCAGCTTCCCAGGGAGGAACACTGAAGCTTTCTTT.

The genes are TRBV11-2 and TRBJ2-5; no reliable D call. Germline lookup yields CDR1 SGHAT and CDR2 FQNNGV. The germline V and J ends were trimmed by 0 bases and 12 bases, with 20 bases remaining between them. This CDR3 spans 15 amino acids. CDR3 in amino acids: CASSLDRAGRWSKYF. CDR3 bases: TGTGCCAGCAGCTTAGATCGGGCAGGCCGTTGGAGCAAGTACTTC.

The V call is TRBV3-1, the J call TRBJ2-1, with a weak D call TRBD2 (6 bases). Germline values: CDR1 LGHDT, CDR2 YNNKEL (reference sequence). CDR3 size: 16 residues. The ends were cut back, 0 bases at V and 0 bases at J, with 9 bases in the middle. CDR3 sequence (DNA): TGTGCCAGCAGCCAAGACTACGGGAGCTCCTACAATGAGCAGTTCTTC. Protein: CASSQDYGSSYNEQFF.

CDR3 loop: CAWNYRGPTQPQHF. CDR3 coding DNA: TGTGCCTGGAATTACAGGGGGCCCACTCAGCCCCAGCATTTT. V usage is TRBV30 and J usage is TRBJ1-5, with 9 bases fitting TRBD1. The length of the CDR3 is 14 residues. CDR1 is GTSNPN and CDR2 is SVGIG in the germline V gene (reference sequence). The V segment lost 4 bases and the J segment 6 bases; nucleotides outside the gene matches: 7.

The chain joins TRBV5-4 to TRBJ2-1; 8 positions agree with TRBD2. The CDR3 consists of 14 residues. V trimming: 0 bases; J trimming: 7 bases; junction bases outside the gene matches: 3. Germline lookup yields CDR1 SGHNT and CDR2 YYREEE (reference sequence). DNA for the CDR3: TGTGCCAGCAGCTTGGAACTAGCGGTTAATGAGCAGTTCTTC. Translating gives CASSLELAVNEQFF.

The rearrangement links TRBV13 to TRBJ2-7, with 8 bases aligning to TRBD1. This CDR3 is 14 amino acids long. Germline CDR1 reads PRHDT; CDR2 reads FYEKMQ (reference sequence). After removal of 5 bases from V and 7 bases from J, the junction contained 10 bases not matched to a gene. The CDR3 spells CASSISGTGGEQYV. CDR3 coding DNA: TGTGCCAGCAGCATTTCCGGGACAGGAGGGGAGCAGTACGTC.

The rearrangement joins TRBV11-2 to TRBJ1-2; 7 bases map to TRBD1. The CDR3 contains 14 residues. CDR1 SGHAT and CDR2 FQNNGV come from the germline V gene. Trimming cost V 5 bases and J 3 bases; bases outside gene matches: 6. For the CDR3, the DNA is TGTGCCAGCAGCAGAGGGGGCTGGGACTATGGCTACACCTTC. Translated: CASSRGGWDYGYTF.

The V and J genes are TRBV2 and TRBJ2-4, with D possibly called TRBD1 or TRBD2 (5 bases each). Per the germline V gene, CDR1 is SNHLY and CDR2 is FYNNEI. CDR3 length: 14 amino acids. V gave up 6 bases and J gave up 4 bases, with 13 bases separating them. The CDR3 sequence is CASSAGTVKNIQYF. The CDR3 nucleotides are TGTGCCAGCAGCGCCGGGACCGTTAAAAACATTCAGTACTTC.

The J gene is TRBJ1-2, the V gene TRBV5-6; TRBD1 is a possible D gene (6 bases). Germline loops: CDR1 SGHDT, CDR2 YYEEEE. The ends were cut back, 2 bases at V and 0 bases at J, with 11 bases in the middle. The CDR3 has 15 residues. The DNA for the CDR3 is TGTGCCAGCAGCTTAACAGGGCTAGCTAACTATGGCTACACCTTC. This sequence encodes CASSLTGLANYGYTF.

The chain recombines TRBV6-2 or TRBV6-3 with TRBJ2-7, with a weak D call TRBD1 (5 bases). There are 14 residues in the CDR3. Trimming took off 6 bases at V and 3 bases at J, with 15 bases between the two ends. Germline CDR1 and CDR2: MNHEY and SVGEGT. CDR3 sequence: CASRIVGLGYEQYF. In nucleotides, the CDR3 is TGTGCCAGCAGAATAGTGGGGCTGGGCTACGAGCAGTACTTC.

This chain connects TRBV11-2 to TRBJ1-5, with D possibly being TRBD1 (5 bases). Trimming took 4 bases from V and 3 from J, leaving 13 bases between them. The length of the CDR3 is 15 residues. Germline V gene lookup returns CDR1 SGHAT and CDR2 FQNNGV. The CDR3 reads CASSSTTGFNQPQHF. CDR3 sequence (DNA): TGTGCCAGCAGCTCTACTACAGGTTTCAATCAGCCCCAGCATTTT.

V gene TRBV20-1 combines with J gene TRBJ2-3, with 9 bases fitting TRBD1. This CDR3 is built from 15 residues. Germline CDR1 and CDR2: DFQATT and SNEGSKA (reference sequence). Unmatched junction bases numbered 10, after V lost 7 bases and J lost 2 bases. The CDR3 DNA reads TGCAGTGTTACCGGGACAGGGCACTTCACAGATACGCAGTATTTT. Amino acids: CSVTGTGHFTDTQYF.

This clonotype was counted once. The DNA of the CDR3 is TGTGCCAGCAGCCAAGTGGGGCTAGCGGGGGACAATGAGCAGTTCTTC. It encodes CASSQVGLAGDNEQFF. The gene calls are TRBV4-2 and TRBJ2-1; 10 bases are a match to TRBD2. V lost 1 base and J lost 5; bases outside the gene matches: 5. CDR3 length: 16 amino acids. The germline V gene encodes CDR1 LGHNA and CDR2 YNFKEQ.

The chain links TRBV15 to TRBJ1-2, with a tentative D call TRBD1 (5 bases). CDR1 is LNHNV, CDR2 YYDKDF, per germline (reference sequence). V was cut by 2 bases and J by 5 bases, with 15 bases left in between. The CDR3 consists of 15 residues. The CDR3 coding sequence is TGTGCCACCAGCAGACTCACCGGGGCGACATATGGCTACACCTTC. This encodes CATSRLTGATYGYTF.

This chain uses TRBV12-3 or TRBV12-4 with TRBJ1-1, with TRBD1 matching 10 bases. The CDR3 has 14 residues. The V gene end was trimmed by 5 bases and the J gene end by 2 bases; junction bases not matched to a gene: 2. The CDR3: CASSRQGANTEAFF. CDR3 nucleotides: TGTGCCAGCAGTAGACAGGGGGCCAACACTGAAGCTTTCTTT.

The CDR3 region is CSVATSGVQETQYF. The CDR3 nucleotides are TGCAGCGTTGCGACTAGCGGAGTTCAAGAGACCCAGTACTTC. The chain links TRBV29-1 to TRBJ2-5; 9 positions agree with TRBD2. The CDR3 sequence is 14 residues long. CDR1 is SQVTM, CDR2 ANQGSEA, per germline. The V and J ends lost 4 bases and 2 bases, in that order; junction bases with no gene match: 5.

CDR3 region: CASRATSGSRRETQYF. The CDR3, as DNA: TGTGCCAGCCGCGCAACTAGCGGGAGCAGGAGAGAGACCCAGTACTTC. The rearrangement uses TRBV3-1 and TRBJ2-5; TRBD2 aligns across 11 bases. With V trimmed by 8 bases and J by 4 bases, 12 bases remained unmatched. The CDR3 is made up of 16 amino acids. The germline V gene has CDR1 LGHDT and CDR2 YNNKEL (reference sequence).

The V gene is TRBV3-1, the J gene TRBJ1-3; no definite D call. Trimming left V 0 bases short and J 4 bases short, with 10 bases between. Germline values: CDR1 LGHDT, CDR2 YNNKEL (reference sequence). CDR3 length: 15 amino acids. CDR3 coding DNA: TGTGCCAGCAGCCAAGAAGAGTTCTGGGGAAACACCATATATTTT. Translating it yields CASSQEEFWGNTIYF.

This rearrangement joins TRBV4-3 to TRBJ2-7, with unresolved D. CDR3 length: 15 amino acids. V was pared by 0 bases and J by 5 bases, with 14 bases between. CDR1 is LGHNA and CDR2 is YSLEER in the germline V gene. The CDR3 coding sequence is TGCGCCAGCAGCCAAGAGGGTAAGGCGTCGGACGAGCAGTACTTC. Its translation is CASSQEGKASDEQYF.

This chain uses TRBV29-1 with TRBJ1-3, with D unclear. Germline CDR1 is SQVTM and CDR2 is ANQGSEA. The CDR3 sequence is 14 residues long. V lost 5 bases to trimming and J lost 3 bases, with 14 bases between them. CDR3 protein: CSVLLRSGGNTIYF. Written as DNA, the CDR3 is TGCAGCGTTCTATTGCGGAGCGGTGGAAACACCATATATTTT.

CDR3 nucleotides: TGTGCCAGCAGTTTAAACCCGTGGGAGCAGTACTTC. Translating it yields CASSLNPWEQYF. V gene TRBV12-3 or TRBV12-4 combines with J gene TRBJ2-7; D gene ambiguous. Trimming removed 2 bases at V and 7 bases at J, with 9 bases between. This CDR3 comprises 12 residues.

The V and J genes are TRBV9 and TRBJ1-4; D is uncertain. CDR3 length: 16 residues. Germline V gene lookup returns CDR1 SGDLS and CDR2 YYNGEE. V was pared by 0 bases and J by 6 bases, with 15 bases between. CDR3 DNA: TGTGCCAGCAGCGTAGGACCGGTCCAAGCAGATGAAAAACTGTTTTTT. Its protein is CASSVGPVQADEKLFF.